This TCR beta chain derives from a study of T-cell reconstitution after alpha-beta-depleted transplantation in children. Overall study results and limits: The main origin of T-cell counts and diversity one year after transplant was newly produced T cells.

Trimming left V 2 bases short and J 6 bases short, with 14 bases between. The CDR3 has 15 amino acids. This clonotype was seen only a few times. Its antigen is not known. Unique molecular identifiers were incorporated when the TCRbeta library was constructed. TCRdb re-analysed the PCR reads in MiXCR, keeping a single row per CDR3 protein. The repertoire consists of about 870,000 distinct CDR3 sequences, with about 15% occurring once and the leading ten covering 5%. The clonotype originates from a male patient under 18 who had a stem cell transplant for acute lymphoblastic leukemia, so the T cells may come from the graft donor. This chain joins TRBV12-3 or TRBV12-4 and TRBJ1-5; D gene unclear. The sample in question was PBMCs, mostly from graft donor cells, obtained 360 days after TCRalphabeta/CD19-depleted stem cell transplant. The CDR3 nucleotides are TGTGCCAGCAGTTTACGGCCTCCAACGGGTCAGCCCCAGCATTTT. Protein sequence: CASSLRPPTGQPQHF.